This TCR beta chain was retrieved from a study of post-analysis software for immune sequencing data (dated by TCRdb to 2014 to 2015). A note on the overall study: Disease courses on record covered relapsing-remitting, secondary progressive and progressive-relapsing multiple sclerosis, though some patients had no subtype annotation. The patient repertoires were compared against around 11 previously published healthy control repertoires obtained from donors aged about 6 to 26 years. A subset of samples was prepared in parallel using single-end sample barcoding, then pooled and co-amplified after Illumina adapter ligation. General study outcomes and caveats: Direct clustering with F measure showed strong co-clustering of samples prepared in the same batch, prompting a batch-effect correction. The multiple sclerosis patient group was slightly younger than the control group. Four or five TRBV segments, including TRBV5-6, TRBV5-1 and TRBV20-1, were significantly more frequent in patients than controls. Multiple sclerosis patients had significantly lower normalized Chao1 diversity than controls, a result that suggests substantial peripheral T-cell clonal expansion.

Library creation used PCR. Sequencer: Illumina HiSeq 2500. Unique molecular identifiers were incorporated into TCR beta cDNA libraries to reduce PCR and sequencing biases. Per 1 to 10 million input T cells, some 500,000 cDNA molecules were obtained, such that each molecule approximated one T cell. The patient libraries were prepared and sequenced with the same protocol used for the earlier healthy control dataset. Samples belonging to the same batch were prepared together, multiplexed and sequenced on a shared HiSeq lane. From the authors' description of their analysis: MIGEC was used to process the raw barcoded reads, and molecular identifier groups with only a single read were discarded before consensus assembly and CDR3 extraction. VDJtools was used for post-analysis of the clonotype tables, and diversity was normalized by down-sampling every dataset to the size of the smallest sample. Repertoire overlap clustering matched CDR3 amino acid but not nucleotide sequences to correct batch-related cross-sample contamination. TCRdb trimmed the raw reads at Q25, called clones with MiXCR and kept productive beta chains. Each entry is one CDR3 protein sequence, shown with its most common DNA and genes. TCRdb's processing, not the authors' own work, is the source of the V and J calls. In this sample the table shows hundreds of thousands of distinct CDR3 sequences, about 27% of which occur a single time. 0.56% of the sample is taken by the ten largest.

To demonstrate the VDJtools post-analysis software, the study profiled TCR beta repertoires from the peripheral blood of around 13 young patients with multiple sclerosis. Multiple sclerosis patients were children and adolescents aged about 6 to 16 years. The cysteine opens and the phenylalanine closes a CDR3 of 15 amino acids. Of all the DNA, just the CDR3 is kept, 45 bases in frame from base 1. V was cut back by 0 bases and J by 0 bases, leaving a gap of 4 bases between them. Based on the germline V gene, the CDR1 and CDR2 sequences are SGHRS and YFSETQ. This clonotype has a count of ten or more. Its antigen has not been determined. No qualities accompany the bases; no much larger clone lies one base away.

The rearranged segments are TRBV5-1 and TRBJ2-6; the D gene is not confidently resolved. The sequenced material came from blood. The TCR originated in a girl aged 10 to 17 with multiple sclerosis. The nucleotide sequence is TGCGCCAGCAGCTTGGGGGACTCTGGGGCCAACGTCCTGACTTTC. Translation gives CASSLGDSGANVLTF.